Following are 18 T cell receptor beta chains from one sample sequenced in a study of T cell changes during pregnancy in multiple sclerosis. Sequencing was performed with immunoSEQ multiplex PCR; in TCRdb, only in-frame clones are kept and a portion is missing. The sample lists tens of thousands of clones; about nine tenths were seen once. Sequenced here: CD8+ T cells from peripheral blood mononuclear cells, sampled in the third trimester of pregnancy. Source of these receptors: a female donor with multiple sclerosis, enrolled in a pregnancy study.

The chain links TRBV7-2 to TRBJ2-7, with TRBD2 identical over 9 bases. V was clipped by 5 bases and J by 7 bases; unmatched bases: 9. Germline CDR1 is SGHTA and CDR2 is FQGNSA. The CDR3 length is 14 residues. The CDR3 DNA reads TGTGCCAGCAGCCTGAGCGGGGGGCTCCCGGAGCAGTACTTC. Translating gives CASSLSGGLPEQYF.

The chain links TRBV4-1 to TRBJ1-5, with TRBD1 identical over 7 bases. CDR1 and CDR2 from the germline V gene are MGHRA and YSYEKL. V dropped 4 bases and J dropped 9; count of bases not matched to a gene: 6. The CDR3 length is 13 residues. The CDR3 is CASSPDRFGPQHF. The CDR3 DNA is TGCGCCAGCAGCCCGGACAGGTTCGGGCCCCAGCATTTT.

The chain links TRBV7-8 to TRBJ2-7, with D tentatively TRBD1 (6 bases). V was pared by 5 bases and J by 2 bases, with 16 bases between. CDR3 length equals 15 residues. Looked up from germline, CDR1 is SGHVS and CDR2 is FQNEAQ. The CDR3 here is CASSPRRAGAYEQYF. The DNA of the CDR3 is TGTGCCAGCAGCCCCCGTCGGGCAGGGGCCTACGAGCAGTACTTC.

The chain carries TRBV18 and TRBJ2-2; tentatively, D is TRBD2 (6 bases). This CDR3 is built from 16 residues. Germline CDR1 reads KGHSH; CDR2 reads LQKENI. Trimming took 3 bases from V and 0 from J, leaving 11 bases between them. CDR3 region: CASSPQTRPNTGELFF. DNA of the CDR3: TGTGCCAGCTCACCTCAGACTAGGCCGAACACCGGGGAGCTGTTTTTT.

The chain couples TRBV2 to TRBJ2-7; TRBD2 matches 11 bases. V dropped 6 bases and J dropped 7; count of bases not matched to a gene: 11. The germline V gene has CDR1 SNHLY and CDR2 FYNNEI. This CDR3 contains 15 residues. The CDR3 nucleotides are TGTGCCAGCAGAGAACATAGCGGGAGGGCCGGTGAGCAGTACTTC. Protein sequence: CASREHSGRAGEQYF. Looking up the rest from reference TRBV2 and TRBJ2-7 gives the full variable domain: EPEVTQTPSHQVTQMGQEVILRCVPISNHLYFYWYRQILGQKVEFLVSFYNNEISEKSEIFDDQFSVERPDGSNFTLKIRSTKLEDSAMYFCASREHSGRAGEQYFGPGTRLTVT.

The chain combines TRBV5-1 with TRBJ2-1, with 8 bases that match TRBD1. V shed 1 base and J 5 bases; nucleotides not matched to a gene: 11. The CDR3 is made up of 17 amino acids. CDR1 SGHRS and CDR2 YFSETQ come from the germline V gene. CDR3 region: CASSLYEDRVLNNEQFF. CDR3 sequence (DNA): TGCGCCAGCAGCTTGTATGAGGACAGGGTGTTGAACAATGAGCAGTTCTTC.

The CDR3 loop reads CASSMGGDGYTF. Written as DNA, the CDR3 is TGTGCCAGCAGCATGGGGGGGGATGGCTACACCTTC. The J gene is TRBJ1-2, the V gene TRBV5-4; tentatively, D is TRBD1 (5 bases). This CDR3 contains 12 residues. The germline gives CDR1 SGHNT, CDR2 YYREEE (reference sequence). V lost 4 bases, J lost 6 bases, and 10 bases lay in between.

The J gene is TRBJ2-1, the V gene TRBV7-9; 7 bases agree with TRBD2. The germline CDR1 and CDR2 sequences are SEHNR and FQNEAQ (reference sequence). The ends lost 3 bases at V and 0 bases at J; junction bases unmatched: 2. This CDR3 is built from 15 residues. DNA for the CDR3: TGTGCCAGCAGCTTGACGGGGGGCTCCTACAATGAGCAGTTCTTC. Its translation: CASSLTGGSYNEQFF.

This clone occurred once. The rearrangement uses TRBV18 and TRBJ1-2; D unclear. The CDR3 is made up of 15 amino acids. Trimming pared 3 bases from V and 3 bases from J, leaving 14 bases between. The germline V gene has CDR1 KGHSH and CDR2 LQKENI. The CDR3 region is CASSPRPGGDYGYTF. CDR3 DNA: TGTGCCAGCTCACCTAGACCGGGCGGGGACTATGGCTACACCTTC.

This rearrangement joins TRBV7-2 to TRBJ2-2; D may be TRBD1 (6 bases). CDR3 size: 14 residues. Germline lookup yields CDR1 SGHTA and CDR2 FQGNSA. V shed 2 bases and J shed 5 bases, with 9 bases lying between them. Here the CDR3 reads CASSLTGSTGELFF. CDR3 bases: TGTGCCAGCAGCTTAACAGGGTCAACCGGGGAGCTGTTTTTT.

This clone was recorded only once. The rearrangement joins TRBV5-6 to TRBJ1-2; the D is unclear. CDR1 is SGHDT and CDR2 is YYEEEE in the germline V gene. Trimming removed 2 bases at V and 8 bases at J, with 16 bases between. The CDR3 contains 14 residues. The CDR3 DNA is TGTGCCAGCAGCTTCACAGACACCTTCGCAGGCTACACCTTC. Encoded protein: CASSFTDTFAGYTF.

CDR3 in amino acids: CASSLGARGNFRQPQHF. For the CDR3, the DNA is TGTGCCAGCAGCTTAGGGGCCAGGGGGAACTTCAGGCAGCCCCAGCATTTT. This chain uses TRBV7-2 with TRBJ1-5; TRBD1 aligns across 7 bases. The germline V gene has CDR1 SGHTA and CDR2 FQGNSA. The CDR3 contains 17 residues. V shed 1 base, J shed 7 bases, and the junction held 13 bases outside the gene matches.

V gene TRBV2 combines with J gene TRBJ1-1; 7 nucleotides match TRBD1. The CDR3 length is 14 residues. Germline lookup yields CDR1 SNHLY and CDR2 FYNNEI. V was pared by 6 bases and J by 4 bases, with 8 bases of the junction left unmatched. The CDR3 protein is CASSFTTGPTEAFF. The CDR3 DNA is TGTGCCAGCAGCTTCACGACAGGGCCCACTGAAGCTTTCTTT.

This chain links TRBV9 with TRBJ2-1; 7 bases are a match to TRBD1. Losses at the gene ends were 4 bases for V and 0 bases for J; bases not matched to a gene: 16. The CDR3 length is 19 residues. Germline CDR1 is SGDLS and CDR2 is YYNGEE. The CDR3 coding sequence is TGTGCCAGCAGCCCGCGACAGGGTACCTCTCTAAACTCCTACAATGAGCAGTTCTTC. It specifies CASSPRQGTSLNSYNEQFF.

The chain uses TRBV25-1 and TRBJ2-3; 12 nucleotides agree with TRBD2. Germline CDR1 reads MGHDK; CDR2 reads SYGVNS. V lost 9 bases and J lost 1; bases outside the gene matches: 8. The CDR3 spans 16 residues. The CDR3 spells CASLTSGGWGTDTQYF. As DNA, the CDR3 is TGTGCCAGTTTGACTAGCGGGGGATGGGGCACAGATACGCAGTATTTT.

This rearrangement joins TRBV10-2 to TRBJ1-1; D ambiguous. CDR1 is WSHSY and CDR2 is SAAADI in the germline V gene. V was clipped by 0 bases and J by 2 bases, with 7 bases between them. The CDR3 runs to 14 residues. This chain's CDR3 is CASSESRANTEAFF. CDR3 nucleotides: TGCGCCAGCAGTGAGTCGCGGGCTAACACTGAAGCTTTCTTT.

This chain joins TRBV9 and TRBJ2-7, with 8 bases aligning to TRBD2. This CDR3 has 17 residues. Germline V gene data show CDR1 as SGDLS and CDR2 as YYNGEE. Germline trimming cut 4 bases from V and 2 bases from J; bases unmatched to any gene: 14. The CDR3 nucleotides are TGTGCCAGCAGCCCCTCAGCGGGAGTCCGACTTCCCTACGAGCAGTACTTC. Its protein is CASSPSAGVRLPYEQYF.

V is TRBV6-5 and J is TRBJ2-1, with D maybe TRBD2 (6 bases). This CDR3 comprises 15 residues. Germline V CDR1 and CDR2: MNHEY, SVGAGI. The V end was cut by 10 bases, the J end by 5 bases, with 21 bases between. The CDR3 DNA is TGTGCCACCGGGGCGGGGCCGGCGTACCACAATGAGCAGTTCTTC. This sequence encodes CATGAGPAYHNEQFF.